These T cell receptor beta chains were read from a single sample in a study of OX40 agonist ivuxolimab in advanced cancers. TCRdb's table, derived via immunoSEQ multiplex PCR, lists solely in-frame clones and lacks some. The repertoire includes fewer than 90,000 clones, around nine tenths of them detected once, and around 0.4% sits in the top ten. The sequences come from CD4+ or CD8+ T cells sorted from blood, collected in a trial of the OX40 agonist ivuxolimab. These receptors were taken from an adult with an advanced solid tumor such as melanoma, head and neck, liver or kidney cancer. The CDR3 runs from the conserved cysteine through the conserved F or W. D genes are given only for firm matches. Size values are once, few and many counts, or a class for expanded clones, and some rows have none.

d_call j_call clone_size v_call cdr3_aa cdr3_nt
TRBD2 TRBJ2-3 . TRBV19 CAIVLRKLAGSSTDTQYF TGTGCCATCGTACTACGTAAACTAGCGGGGTCTAGCACAGATACGCAGTATTTT
. TRBJ2-3 . TRBV7-2 CASSLAPSHTDTQYF TGTGCCAGCAGCTTAGCCCCCAGCCACACAGATACGCAGTATTTT
TRBD2 TRBJ2-7 . TRBV4-1 CASSLTAPSGSDVDEQYF TGCGCCAGCAGCCTCACCGCGCCTAGCGGGAGTGACGTAGACGAGCAGTACTTC
. TRBJ1-1 . TRBV5-1 CATAKTGGNTEAFF TGCGCCACAGCAAAAACTGGGGGAAACACTGAAGCTTTCTTT
. TRBJ1-2 . TRBV4-1 CASSQSLGLGGYTF TGCGCCAGCAGCCAGAGTTTAGGACTGGGGGGCTACACCTTC
. TRBJ2-5 . TRBV2 CASSETTRKTQYF TGTGCCAGCAGTGAAACGACTAGAAAGACCCAGTACTTC
. TRBJ1-2 . TRBV27 CASSPSLTGLVGYTF TGTGCCAGCAGTCCATCCCTCACAGGGCTGGTTGGCTACACCTTC
. TRBJ2-1 . TRBV6-5 CASSYGGIVGNEQFF TGTGCCAGCAGTTATGGAGGGATTGTCGGTAATGAGCAGTTCTTC
. TRBJ1-1 . TRBV5-6 CASSLSVTEAFF TGTGCCAGCAGCTTGTCCGTCACTGAAGCTTTCTTT
. TRBJ2-1 . TRBV18 CASSPGQSRNEQFF TGTGCCAGCTCACCGGGCCAGAGTAGGAATGAGCAGTTCTTC
TRBD2 TRBJ2-5 . TRBV6-1 CMTSGRVGETQYF TGCATGACTAGCGGGAGAGTCGGGGAGACCCAGTACTTC
TRBD1 TRBJ1-1 . TRBV9 CASSQGAGTEAFF TGTGCCAGCAGTCAGGGGGCGGGCACTGAAGCTTTCTTT
TRBD2 TRBJ2-1 . TRBV19 CASSSSGSRSYNEQFF TGTGCCAGTAGTAGTAGCGGGAGTAGGTCCTACAATGAGCAGTTCTTC
TRBD1 TRBJ1-3 . TRBV7-2 CASRDRSSGNTIYF TGTGCCAGTAGGGACAGGTCCTCTGGAAACACCATATATTTT
TRBD1 TRBJ2-3 . TRBV10-3 CATTTGEGTDTQYF TGTGCCACCACGACAGGGGAGGGCACAGATACGCAGTATTTT
. TRBJ2-2 . TRBV7-6 CASSLSGPGELFF TGTGCCAGCAGCTTAAGCGGGCCCGGGGAGCTGTTTTTT
. TRBJ2-7 . TRBV25-1 CASTLPGGASEQYF TGTGCCAGCACCCTCCCTGGGGGGGCGAGCGAGCAGTACTTC
. TRBJ2-7 . TRBV7-2 CASTSMWHEQYF TGTGCCAGTACTTCGATGTGGCACGAGCAGTACTTC
TRBD2 TRBJ2-1 once TRBV7-2 CASSPLAGGWYNEQFF TGTGCCAGCAGCCCCTTAGCGGGAGGGTGGTACAATGAGCAGTTCTTC